The source of this T cell receptor beta chain is a study of shared clonotypes between healthy human individuals (dated by TCRdb to 2020 to 2022). With regard to the full study: The cohort comprised a couple of women and a few men aged 18 to 49 years. Blood TCR repertoires of five healthy adults were deeply sequenced to estimate repertoire size and the extent of clonotype sharing between individuals. To increase sequencing depth and limit assay-specific biases, TCR repertoire library preparation and sequencing were carried out by different laboratories using diverse techniques. Between about 0.9 and 8.9 billion PBMCs per donor were obtained by leukapheresis.

CDR1 is given as SNHLY and CDR2 as FYNNEI, both from the germline V gene. V loses 7 bases of germline sequence and J loses 0 bases, and the interval between the two ends is 4 bases. Taken from cysteine to phenylalanine, the CDR3 has 13 residues. The CDR3 DNA has 39 bases and is translated from base 1. As concerns this clone: What antigen it recognizes has not been identified. Per-base quality was not reported, and no clone a single base away is much larger than it.

TCR CDR3 regions were amplified from genomic DNA by multiplex PCR using the deep immunoSEQ assay. Extracted genomic DNA from each cell subset was spread evenly across all wells of several immunoSEQ 96-well plates, with each plate serving as a replicate. Each replicate PCR for unsorted PBMC received approximately 300 ng genomic DNA, equal to about 30,000 T cell genomes. Ten immunoSEQ deep assay plates were used to sequence the unsorted PBMC genomic DNA. Purified libraries were measured with a Qubit 3.0 fluorometer, size-checked on a Bioanalyzer 2100, and measured again with the KAPA Library Quantification kit. A separate single-read 150-cycle Illumina NextSeq 550 flow cell was used to sequence each immunoSEQ 96-well plate. The authors' pipeline ran thus. The immunoSEQ output contained only junctional sequences without quality scores, so filtering could not match that applied to full-length reads. To assign V/J genes and CDR3, sequences were annotated using PyIR, a Python wrapper for IgBLAST v1.9, with IMGT germline references. Reads with weak V/J assignments (E-value above 1e-6), missing CDR3, stop codons, out-of-frame junctions, or ambiguous translated residues were removed. A V3J clonotype was defined by an identical inferred V gene, J gene, and CDR3 amino acid sequence. The percentage overlap between two repertoires was calculated by dividing the number of shared unique clonotypes by the size of the smaller repertoire. Repertoire richness was assessed with RTK rarefaction, the Chao1 estimator, and Recon v2.1 estimates of unobserved clonotypes. This is the immuneACCESS table as TCRdb keeps it, with only in-frame sequences that have V and J called. A part of the clones is gone; compared with another copy, unresolved V genes explain less than half, and the rest is unexplained. Clone size and the V and J calls come from that table; the DNA yielded D and trimming. The table for this sample lists 470,000 or so clones; approximately 82% of them were counted only once. Of the sample, about 12% is held by the ten largest clones.

Results the study describes overall, beyond this receptor: The genetic and exposure-history diversity represented was limited by the small number of donors. Pairwise subsampling indicated that sequencing depth was expected to affect the degree of clonotype sharing among donors. Sampling was restricted to blood, and TCR repertoires in tissues likely differ from the TCR repertoires found in blood.

Donors were healthy HIV-negative adults with no recently reported acute infections or vaccinations. All donors were Caucasian adults living in Nashville, Tennessee, USA. In the unsorted samples, 90 million to 100 million PBMCs were counted, and genomic DNA was extracted using the QIAamp DNA Blood Mini kit. After blood collection by leukapheresis, PBMCs were isolated using Ficoll-Histopaque density gradient centrifugation and then cryopreserved in the vapor phase of liquid nitrogen. Sequenced input: PBMCs. The V gene is TRBV2 and the J gene is TRBJ1-6, with no confident D gene call. The TCR sequence derives from a woman between 35 and 50 years old in good health. Some clones in this sample may be carry-over from other donors' samples. In nucleotide form, the sequence is TGTGCCAGCATGGTCTCCTATAATTCACCCCTCCACTTT. It codes for CASMVSYNSPLHF.